Listed here is a single T cell receptor beta chain. Its antigen is currently not known. No base quality information exists; no much larger clone differs at one position. This sample was taken from a study of cytomegalovirus exposure and HLA in healthy donors (dated by TCRdb to the late 2010s). With regard to the full study: In an earlier analysis of about 560 of the donors, 276 Gb of sequence data and 117 million unique TCR beta sequences from 180 million or so T cells were reported. In a later genetic analysis, genome-wide SNP genotypes for about 55% of the roughly 700 donors were used, and that subset was treated as a discovery cohort. Using immunosequencing, the study profiled T cell repertoires from around 670 subjects and related those repertoires to cytomegalovirus serostatus. Donor age, sex, ethnicity and CMV serostatus were compiled together with the repertoire data. The later analysis used no new phenotypic data to find candidate immune exposures, relying instead on TCR beta sequences and their occurrence across donors. To predict cytomegalovirus infection status, the study brought together high-throughput TCR immunosequencing, statistical association of individual TCRs with disease status, and machine learning. A later analysis re-examined previously published TCR beta repertoires from 500 to 700 donors and added high-resolution HLA genotyping to investigate patterns of TCR occurrence. Typing coverage varied by locus: roughly 620-630 donors for A, B, C, DRB1 and DQB1; 500 to 550 for DQA1; more than 600 for DPA1; approximately 490 for DPB1. Roughly 5 DR-DQ haplotypes were treated as single units for association and clustering because of strong linkage in the cohort. In addition to the first cohort of roughly 700 subjects, a separate validation cohort of 130 or so different subjects was used. Around 320 gigabases of sequencing data and approximately 85 million unique TCR sequences were included in an early release covering roughly 600 HLA-typed donors. Across 398 genotyped donors of the cohort, an average of about 240,000 unique TCR beta nucleotide sequences per donor were sequenced, and about a sixth of those sequences were non-productive. An earlier analysis of fewer than 700 of the donors applied high-throughput TCR beta sequencing to assess whether each TCR beta V gene segment acted as functional or pseudogenic. The aim of the study was to test whether cataloging public T cell receptors could identify signatures of past pathogen exposure. Every repertoire in the discovery cohort had been generated on one and the same sequencing platform. Among the roughly 370 genotyped donors, about 83% belonged to the genetic ancestry cluster associated with self-reported Caucasian donors. HLA typing included class I and class II loci at four-digit resolution.

The investigation overall reported the following: The authors suggested that the approach could potentially be extended to other disease states and immunological phenotypes. According to a later analysis, parvovirus B19, influenza, CMV and Epstein-Barr virus appeared linked to several top co-occurrence clusters. HLA typing was unavailable for some donors at each locus, so association tests used only the typed subset. The only immune exposure information available for the cohort was CMV serostatus. A later analysis found that TCR association rates varied across HLA loci, with DRB1 alleles showing the most associated TCRs and HLA-C alleles the fewest. Roughly uniform sequencing depth across donors was assumed in presence/absence analyses, although this assumption may not hold. Linkage disequilibrium might explain the correlated functional status among segregating V segments, but an unknown experimental factor could not be excluded. A further reported finding was that TCR beta sequences accurately predicted the HLA-A and HLA-B alleles for most subjects in the first cohort. A cluster of highly shared sequence variants was judged likely to represent a technical artifact of the sequencing pipeline. In a later analysis, most CMV-associated TCR beta chains were found to appear HLA-restricted, with HLA associations seemingly driven largely by CMV exposure. Some IMGT-functional V segments, including TRBV6-2 and TRBV6-3, could not be distinguished by the 87-base-pair reads and were therefore excluded. Across donors, most TCR sequences were observed very rarely, whereas some public TCRs were present in many individuals. Assigning TCR associations to individual alleles was difficult when HLA alleles, especially DR and DQ, strongly co-occurred. In an earlier analysis of roughly 560 of the donors, most TCR beta V segments were observed in productive rearrangements about 87% or about 30% of the time, broadly matching IMGT annotations. The study listed approximately 150 TCR beta chains as associated with cytomegalovirus. In both the original and validation cohorts, the classifier was reported to diagnose cytomegalovirus status with high specificity and sensitivity. This cohort had only TCR beta chains sequenced, and the lack of alpha or paired-chain data limited which features could be detected. A later genetic analysis associated a missense DCLRE1C variant with V-gene and J-gene trimming of TCR beta chains, and an independent cohort replicated the association. According to a later genetic analysis, donors in an Asian-associated ancestry cluster had fewer N-insertions in productive TCRs than the approximately 650-donor mean. About 17 rarely observed V segments, including chromosome 9 orphons, were excluded from the earlier analysis of about 500 of the donors because counts were too low. A later analysis associated 15,000 or so TCR beta sequences with specific HLA alleles at a false discovery rate of 0.05. A few of the identified cytomegalovirus-associated TCR beta chains were confirmed in vitro to be specific for cytomegalovirus antigens. In a later analysis, HLA-associated TCR beta chains showed more clonal expansion and lower generation probabilities than non-associated chains that were equally common.

Receptors were amplified or captured by the immunoSEQ multiplex PCR assay. For the multiplex PCR, a mixture combining 60 forward primers for TCR Vbeta segments and 13 reverse primers for TCR Jbeta segments was used. Amplification of the CDR3 region of rearranged TCR beta genes was performed with a multiplex PCR assay on genomic DNA. The Illumina HiSeq System was used to sequence the amplified TCR beta libraries as 87-base-pair reads. Processing in the source paper ran as follows. Across the 670 or so repertoires, a later analysis counted tens of millions of unique TCR beta chains, about 10 million of which were shared by at least two donors. To remove PCR and sequencing errors, raw reads were error-corrected and collapsed into unique sequences using a nearest-neighbor algorithm that merged closely related sequences. V, D and J gene segments were assigned by aligning CDR3 sequences to IMGT reference sequences. For a sequence to be retained, a match of at least six nucleotides to both a V gene segment and a J gene segment was required. Rearrangements were called productive when the CDR3 lacked stop codons and stayed in frame with V and J; all others were non-productive. Following IMGT convention, CDR3 was defined as the stretch from the second conserved V-encoded cysteine to the conserved J-encoded phenylalanine. Sequences without an unambiguous match to a single V gene segment were excluded from the earlier analysis of a few hundred of the donors. In an earlier analysis of some 590 of the donors, V segments were called functional above 56.7% productive rearrangements and were called segregating when the between-donor standard deviation exceeded 5%. To diagnose cytomegalovirus status from the catalog of TCR beta chain sequences, a statistical classification framework was built. V and J gene assignment, in a later analysis, came from comparing TCR nucleotide sequences with IMGT/GENE-DB human TR gene sequences. A later analysis assigned CDR3 sequences and most-parsimonious VDJ recombination scenarios with the TCRdist pipeline. In a later analysis, each TCR beta chain was defined by its CDR3 amino acid sequence together with its V-gene family, and reads lacking a unique V-gene family were excluded. A later analysis removed several hundred highly shared, low-generation-probability nucleotide sequences to deal with suspected cross-contamination and a sequencing artifact. In a later analysis, a clonal expansion index for each public chain was calculated from normalized within-repertoire ranks of inferred template counts. Generation probabilities in a later analysis came from a VDJ recombination model fitted to out-of-frame rearrangements, and those results were checked against IGoR. Hypergeometric tests were used in a later analysis to score TCR-TCR, TCR-HLA and TCR-CMV co-occurrence, with a repertoire-size bias correction applied to the TCR pairs. In a later analysis, false discovery rates were estimated by permuting HLA or CMV assignments 20 times. A later analysis grouped co-occurring TCRs with DBSCAN, adding TCRdist sequence similarity when clustering within HLA-allele-positive subsets. Repertoires with fewer than 30,000 or more than 120,000 public chains, plus five repertoires with anomalous nucleotide sharing, were excluded from co-occurrence clustering. In its TCRdb copy, this immuneACCESS table keeps in-frame sequences only and misses some clones. Where compared with another copy, unresolved V genes explain less than half of these, and the others have no known cause. V and J calls and clone size are those listed in that table; D and trimming were worked out from the DNA. The sample contains more than 150,000 clones, about 80% of them found a single time. Under 0.85% of the sample rests with the top ten.

In total, 600 or so healthy bone marrow donors made up the cohort. At the time of sampling, every cohort member was nominally healthy, though immune exposures that went unrecorded were likely present. The donor was CMV seronegative and was included in the group of about 350 seronegative cohort members. A peripheral blood sample was collected from each donor, and TCR beta sequencing was performed on peripheral blood mononuclear cells. Genomic DNA was extracted from the blood cell samples with the Qiagen DNeasy Blood Extraction Kit. The V end gives up 1 base and the J end 3 bases, leaving 3 bases in the junction not matched to a gene. The CDR3 runs 16 amino acids, cysteine and phenylalanine included. CDR3 DNA is the only sequence kept; it has 48 bases, read in frame from the first base. CDR1 and CDR2 (SGHVS, FQNEAQ) derive from the germline V gene.

The rearranged segments are TRBV7-8 and TRBJ2-1, with TRBD2 identical over 10 junction bases. The sample comprised PBMCs. The sequence came from a boy aged 5 to 17 in good health and CMV-seronegative. The DNA is TGTGCCAGCAGCTTAGTGCCTAGCGGGAGCTACAATGAGCAGTTCTTC. Its protein reads: CASSLVPSGSYNEQFF.